This TCR beta chain was identified during a study of blood T cell repertoires in COVID-19. The protocol was immunoSEQ multiplex PCR, while the TCRdb copy is restricted to in-frame clones and leaves out a portion. This table has 60,000 to 90,000 clones, around 88% appearing once. Germline-derived CDR1 and CDR2 are MGHRA and YSYEKL. Germline trimming cut 0 bases from V and 6 bases from J; bases unmatched to any gene: 6. The CDR3 runs 16 residues. This receptor was obtained from a woman of 80 years or more with active or convalescent COVID-19. V is TRBV4-1 and J is TRBJ1-1, with 11 bases identical to TRBD1. Material for sequencing was peripheral blood. This CDR3 reads CASSQDRTGGKAEAFF. The CDR3 nucleotides read TGCGCCAGCAGCCAAGATCGGACAGGGGGCAAGGCTGAAGCTTTCTTT.